This passage covers 14 T cell receptor beta chains from one sample sequenced in a study of response to subunit inactivated influenza vaccine. A single record per CDR3 protein comes from TCRdb applying MiXCR to the RT-PCR reads. The repertoire holds a few hundred thousand distinct CDR3 sequences, with 14% as singletons. Sequences were derived from PBMCs from blood, sampled about 12 days after vaccination. These receptors were obtained from a man aged 45-65 years who received an inactivated influenza vaccine.

The CDR3 nucleotides read TGTGCCAGCACAGGGACTTCCTACGAGCAGTACTTC. Translating gives CASTGTSYEQYF. The V call is TRBV12-3 or TRBV12-4, the J call TRBJ2-7, with a weak D call TRBD2 (6 bases). Trimming removed 7 bases at V and 1 base at J, with 8 bases between. CDR3 size: 12 residues.

In this sample, this clonotype turned up many times. This chain links TRBV5-1 with TRBJ2-7; 9 positions match TRBD1. Germline values: CDR1 SGHRS, CDR2 YFSETQ. J gave up 5 bases and V 4 bases, and 4 bases lay outside the gene matches. The CDR3 runs to 13 residues. The CDR3: CASSLRDRDEQYF. As DNA, the CDR3 is TGCGCCAGCAGCCTCCGGGACAGGGACGAGCAGTACTTC.

The chain couples TRBV4-2 to TRBJ2-2, with TRBD1 as a possible D gene (5 bases). The germline V gene has CDR1 LGHNA and CDR2 YNFKEQ. V lost 4 bases, J lost 7 bases, and 13 bases lay in between. The CDR3 is 14 residues long. The CDR3 bases are TGTGCCAGCAGCCCGGACATCTACGGCGGGGAGCTGTTTTTT. It yields the protein CASSPDIYGGELFF.

This clonotype was found a few times. V and J are TRBV30 and TRBJ2-1, with D uncertain. The V gene lost 5 bases and the J gene lost 2 bases, with 10 bases spanning the gap. Germline-derived CDR1 and CDR2 are GTSNPN and SVGIG (reference sequence). This CDR3 is built from 13 residues. The CDR3 here is CAWALMAYNEQFF. DNA for the CDR3: TGTGCCTGGGCCCTGATGGCCTACAATGAGCAGTTCTTC. The whole variable domain, filled in from reference TRBV30 and TRBJ2-1, reads SQTIHQWPATLVQPVGSPLSLECTVEGTSNPNLYWYRQAAGRGLQLLFYSVGIGQISSEVPQNLSASRPQDRQFILSSKKLLLSDSGFYLCAWALMAYNEQFFGPGTRLTVL.

The chain recombines TRBV27 with TRBJ2-2; 9 nucleotides match TRBD1. J gave up 6 bases and V 5 bases, and 1 base lay outside the gene matches. Looked up from germline, CDR1 is MNHEY and CDR2 is SMNVEV (reference sequence). The CDR3 runs to 13 residues. The CDR3 sequence: CASSGQGSGELFF. Written as DNA, the CDR3 is TGTGCCAGCAGTGGACAGGGGTCCGGGGAGCTGTTTTTT.

This clonotype appeared a few times. The rearrangement links TRBV20-1 to TRBJ2-1, with TRBD2 as a possible D gene (5 bases). The CDR3 loop spans 15 amino acids. Germline V lookup: CDR1 DFQATT, CDR2 SNEGSKA (reference sequence). V dropped 6 bases and J dropped 2 bases, with 17 bases sitting between them. CDR3 in amino acids: CSAPTGFGPYNEQFF. Written as DNA, the CDR3 is TGCAGTGCCCCTACGGGGTTTGGTCCCTACAATGAGCAGTTCTTC.

This clonotype was counted ten times or more. V is TRBV7-9 and J is TRBJ2-7; D may be TRBD1 (6 bases). Trimming left V 2 bases short and J 3 bases short, with 8 bases between. CDR3 length: 13 amino acids. Germline-derived CDR1 and CDR2 are SEHNR and FQNEAQ (reference sequence). The CDR3 region has the DNA TGTGCCAGCAGCTTAACAGGGATCTACGAGCAGTACTTC. Protein product: CASSLTGIYEQYF.

V is TRBV4-1 and J is TRBJ2-5, with no clear D. Germline loops: CDR1 MGHRA, CDR2 YSYEKL. The V end was cut by 4 bases, the J end by 5 bases, with 11 bases between. The CDR3 contains 13 residues. The CDR3 nucleotides are TGCGCCAGCAGCCGCCTGTTAGGGGAGACCCAGTACTTC. This gives the protein CASSRLLGETQYF.

The chain couples TRBV7-9 to TRBJ1-2; no clear D. This CDR3 has 17 amino acids. The V and J ends lost 1 base and 8 bases respectively, with 23 bases between them. Germline CDR1 reads SEHNR; CDR2 reads FQNEAQ (reference sequence). The CDR3 DNA sequence: TGTGCCAGCAGCTTAGAATTTACGGGATCCGCCATGGGAGGCTACACCTTC. It encodes CASSLEFTGSAMGGYTF.

J is TRBJ1-5 and V is TRBV7-2, with D possibly being TRBD1 (5 bases). This CDR3 comprises 12 residues. CDR1 is SGHTA and CDR2 is FQGNSA in the germline V gene. V dropped 4 bases and J dropped 8 bases, with 9 bases sitting between them. The CDR3 sequence is CASSWGREPQHF. As DNA, the CDR3 is TGTGCCAGCAGCTGGGGGAGGGAGCCCCAGCATTTT. The full variable domain, completed using reference TRBV7-2 and TRBJ1-5, is GAGVSQSPSNKVTEKGKDVELRCDPISGHTALYWYRQSLGQGLEFLIYFQGNSAPDKSGLPSDRFSAERTGGSVSTLTIQRTQQEDSAVYLCASSWGREPQHFGDGTRLSIL.

The V gene is TRBV5-6, the J gene TRBJ2-1, with TRBD2 matching 9 bases. This CDR3 region has 16 residues. Per germline, CDR1 SGHDT and CDR2 YYEEEE. J was trimmed by 5 bases and V by 3 bases; bases with no gene match: 9. CDR3 nucleotide sequence: TGTGCCAGCAGCTCGGCAAGGGGACTAGCTGACAATGAGCAGTTCTTC. Protein product: CASSSARGLADNEQFF.

The chain employs TRBV12-3 or TRBV12-4 and TRBJ2-2, with 11 bases aligning to TRBD1. The CDR3 is 15 residues long. Trimming cost V 6 bases and J 2 bases; bases outside gene matches: 2. The chain's CDR3 is CASRGQGANTGELFF. The CDR3 DNA reads TGTGCCAGCAGAGGACAGGGGGCAAACACCGGGGAGCTGTTTTTT.

The chain recombines TRBV12-3 or TRBV12-4 with TRBJ2-2; D ambiguous. V lost 4 bases and J 6 bases, leaving 12 bases between the germline ends. The CDR3 spans 14 residues. CDR3 sequence: CASSYRALPGELFF. CDR3 bases: TGTGCCAGCAGTTACCGGGCCCTACCCGGGGAGCTGTTTTTT.

This clonotype was seen only a few times. The rearrangement uses TRBV25-1 and TRBJ2-7, with 9 positions matching TRBD1. This CDR3 is built from 12 residues. The V and J ends lost 11 bases and 7 bases, in that order; junction bases with no gene match: 9. Germline V lookup: CDR1 MGHDK, CDR2 SYGVNS. The CDR3 DNA is TGTGCCGGACGGACAGGGGCTAGAGAGCAGTACTTC. Translation gives CAGRTGAREQYF.